These 8 T cell receptor beta chains were all obtained from the same sample, sequenced in a study of spatial heterogeneity in lung cancer. TCRdb processed the 5' RACE reads anew with MiXCR; each CDR3 protein has one entry. The top ten hold roughly 38% of the sample, which has about 1,500 distinct CDR3 sequences, over 7.5% seen once. General observations from the study: Tumor mutation count correlated with how many alpha and beta TCRs expanded intratumorally.

These receptors have no identified antigens. As for time point: sample taken at primary tumor resection. The sample in question was lung tumor tissue, obtained at surgery. The source of these receptors is a female donor with early-stage non-small cell lung cancer.

By share, this clonotype ranks as medium-sized. This beta chain lies outside the target of a library built for alpha chains; its clone size means little. This chain links TRBV27 with TRBJ2-3; D is perhaps TRBD1 or TRBD2 (5 bases each). This CDR3 spans 14 amino acids. Germline CDR1 reads MNHEY; CDR2 reads SMNVEV (reference sequence). V lost 2 bases and J 0 bases, leaving 6 bases between the germline ends. DNA for the CDR3: TGTGCCAGCAGTTTAAGGGACAGCACAGATACGCAGTATTTT. Encoded protein: CASSLRDSTDTQYF.

This clonotype was seen at least ten times. Since the library was made to target alpha chains, this beta chain is a stray read and its abundance is not meaningful. The CDR3: CASSPGIGPETNTQYF. The CDR3 DNA is TGCGCCAGCAGCCCCGGTATAGGTCCAGAAACGAATACGCAGTATTTT. The V and J genes are TRBV4-1 and TRBJ2-3; the D is unclear. The CDR3 loop spans 16 amino acids. Germline CDR1 is MGHRA and CDR2 is YSYEKL. V was pared by 4 bases and J by 7 bases, with 21 bases between.

This clonotype showed up many times. Within a library made for alpha chains, this beta chain is off target, and its count is uninformative. This sequence joins TRBV6-1 and TRBJ2-2; D is unresolved. Germline V gene data show CDR1 as MNHNS and CDR2 as SASEGT. The length of the CDR3 is 15 residues. Trimming shortened V by 8 bases and J by 1 base, and 14 bases separated the two germline ends. The CDR3 bases are TGTGCCAGCGCCCTCTTGGCACAGAACACCGGGGAGCTGTTTTTT. Its protein is CASALLAQNTGELFF.

This clonotype is medium-sized in the sample. As an off-target read in a library built for alpha chains, this beta chain has a frequency of little significance. This sequence joins TRBV7-2 and TRBJ2-7, with D maybe TRBD2 (6 bases). CDR3 length equals 11 residues. Trimming removed 8 bases at V and 6 bases at J, with 11 bases between. Germline V gene lookup returns CDR1 SGHTA and CDR2 FQGNSA. CDR3 amino acids: CASRGGPEQYF. In DNA form, the CDR3 reads TGTGCCAGCCGGGGAGGACCCGAGCAGTACTTC.

Concerning this clonotype: Since it is a stray read in a library aimed at alpha chains, this beta chain has a size that is not meaningful. The V and J genes are TRBV19 and TRBJ2-2, with a tentative D call TRBD2 (5 bases). CDR1 is LNHDA, CDR2 SQIVND, per germline (reference sequence). CDR3 size: 13 residues. The CDR3, as DNA: TGTGGCTGCCGGCGGACTAACACCGGGGAGCTGTTTTTT. Protein sequence: CGCRRTNTGELFF.

By share, this clonotype counts as large (0.1 to 1%). This beta chain is an off-target read within a library intended for alpha chains, so its frequency means little. The chain couples TRBV13 to TRBJ2-7; 12 bases fit TRBD2. V dropped 4 bases and J dropped 6; count of bases not matched to a gene: 4. CDR3 size: 14 residues. Per the germline V gene, CDR1 is PRHDT and CDR2 is FYEKMQ (reference sequence). The CDR3 nucleotides read TGTGCCAGCAGCTCCCCGACTAGCGGGGGCGAGCAGTACTTC. Its translation is CASSSPTSGGEQYF.

Comment on this clonotype: This beta chain turned up in a library designed for alpha chains; as an off-target read, its abundance says little. J is TRBJ1-6 and V is TRBV6-6; D gene ambiguous. V lost 4 bases to trimming and J lost 7 bases, with 11 bases between them. Germline assignment: CDR1 MNHNY and CDR2 SVGAGI (reference sequence). The CDR3 has 14 amino acids. The CDR3 protein is CASSFAGFNSPLHF. CDR3 DNA: TGTGCCAGCAGTTTCGCTGGATTCAATTCACCCCTCCACTTT.

A word on this clonotype: This beta chain slipped into a library made for alpha chains as a stray read, so its size is not meaningful. The V gene is TRBV11-1, the J gene TRBJ2-1; TRBD1 matches at 7 bases. Germline loops: CDR1 SGHAT, CDR2 FQDESV (reference sequence). V lost 5 bases and J lost 2; bases outside the gene matches: 6. The CDR3 is 15 amino acids. CDR3: CASSPGQVTYNEQFF. The DNA for the CDR3 is TGTGCCAGCAGCCCTGGACAGGTCACCTACAATGAGCAGTTCTTC.